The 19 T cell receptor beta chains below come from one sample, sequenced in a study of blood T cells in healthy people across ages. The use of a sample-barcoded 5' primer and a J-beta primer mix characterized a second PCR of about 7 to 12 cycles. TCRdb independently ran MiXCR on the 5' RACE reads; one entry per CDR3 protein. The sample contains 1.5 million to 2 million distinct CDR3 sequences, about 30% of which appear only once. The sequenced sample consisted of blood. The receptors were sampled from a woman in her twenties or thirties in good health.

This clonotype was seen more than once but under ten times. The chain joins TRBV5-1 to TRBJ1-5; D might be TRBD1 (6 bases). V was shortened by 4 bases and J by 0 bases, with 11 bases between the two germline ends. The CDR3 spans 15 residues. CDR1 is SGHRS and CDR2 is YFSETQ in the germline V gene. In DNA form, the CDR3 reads TGCGCCAGCAGCCGGACAGACCCTAGCAATCAGCCCCAGCATTTT. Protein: CASSRTDPSNQPQHF.

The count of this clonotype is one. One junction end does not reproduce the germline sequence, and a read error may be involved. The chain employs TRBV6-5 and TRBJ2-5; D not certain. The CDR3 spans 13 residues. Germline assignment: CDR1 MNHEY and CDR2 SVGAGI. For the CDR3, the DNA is TGTGTCAGCAGCCTTTTGCAGCAAGAGACCCAGTACTTC. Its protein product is CVSSLLQQETQYF.

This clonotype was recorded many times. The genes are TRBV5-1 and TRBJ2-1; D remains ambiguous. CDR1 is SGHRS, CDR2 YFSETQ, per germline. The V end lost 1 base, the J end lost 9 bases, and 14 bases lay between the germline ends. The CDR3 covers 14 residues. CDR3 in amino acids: CASSLPQSVAEQFF. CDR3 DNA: TGCGCCAGCAGCTTGCCGCAGTCGGTGGCTGAGCAGTTCTTC.

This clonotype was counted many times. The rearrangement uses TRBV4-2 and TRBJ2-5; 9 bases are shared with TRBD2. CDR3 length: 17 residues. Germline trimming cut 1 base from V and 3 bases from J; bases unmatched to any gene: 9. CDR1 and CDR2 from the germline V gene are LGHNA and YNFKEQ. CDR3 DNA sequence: TGTGCCAGCAGCCAAGGTCATAGCGGGGGCAAGAAAGAGACCCAGTACTTC. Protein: CASSQGHSGGKKETQYF.

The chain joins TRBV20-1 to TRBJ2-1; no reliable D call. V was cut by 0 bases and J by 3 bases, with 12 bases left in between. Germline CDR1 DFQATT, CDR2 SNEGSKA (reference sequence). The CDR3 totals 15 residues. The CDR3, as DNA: TGCAGTGCTAGAGATATAGGCCACGACTACAATGAGCAGTTCTTC. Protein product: CSARDIGHDYNEQFF.

CDR3 bases: TGTGCCAGCAGCCCCGGACAGGGGGAGTCATACGATGAGCAGTTCTTC. This sequence encodes CASSPGQGESYDEQFF. The chain carries TRBV7-9 and TRBJ2-1, with 10 nucleotides matching TRBD1. Germline-derived CDR1 and CDR2 are SEHNR and FQNEAQ (reference sequence). The junction had 12 bases not matched to a gene; V was cut back by 5 bases and J by 8 bases. This CDR3 spans 16 amino acids.

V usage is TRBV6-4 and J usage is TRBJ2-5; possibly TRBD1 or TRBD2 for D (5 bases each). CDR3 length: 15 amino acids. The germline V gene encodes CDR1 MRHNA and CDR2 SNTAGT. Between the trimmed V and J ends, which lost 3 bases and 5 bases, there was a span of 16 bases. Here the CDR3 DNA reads TGTGCCAGCAGTGAGGGGGTTAATTCGGCGGAGACCCAGTACTTC. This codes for CASSEGVNSAETQYF.

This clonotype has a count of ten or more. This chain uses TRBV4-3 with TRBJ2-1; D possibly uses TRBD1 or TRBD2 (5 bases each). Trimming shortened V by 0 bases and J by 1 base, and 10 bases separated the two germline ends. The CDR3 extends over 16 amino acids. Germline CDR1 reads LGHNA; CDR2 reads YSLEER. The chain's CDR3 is CASSQEGVLSYNEQFF. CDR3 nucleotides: TGCGCCAGCAGCCAAGAGGGGGTATTGTCCTACAATGAGCAGTTCTTC.

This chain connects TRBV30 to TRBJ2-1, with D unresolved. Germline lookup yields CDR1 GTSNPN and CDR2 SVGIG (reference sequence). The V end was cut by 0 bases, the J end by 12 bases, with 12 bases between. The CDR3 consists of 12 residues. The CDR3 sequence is CAWSVLRYPQFF. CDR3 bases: TGTGCCTGGAGTGTACTGCGCTACCCGCAGTTCTTC.

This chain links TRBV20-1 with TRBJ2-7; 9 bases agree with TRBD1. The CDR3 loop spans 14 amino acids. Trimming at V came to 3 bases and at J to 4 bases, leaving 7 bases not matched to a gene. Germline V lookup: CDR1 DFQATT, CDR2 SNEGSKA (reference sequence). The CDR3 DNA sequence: TGCAGTGCTAGGAGCTCTGGACAGGGGTACGAGCAGTACTTC. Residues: CSARSSGQGYEQYF.

The CDR3 spells CASSLGASGGTTDTQYF. The CDR3 DNA reads TGTGCCAGCAGCTTAGGGGCTAGCGGGGGAACCACAGATACGCAGTATTTT. J is TRBJ2-3 and V is TRBV11-2; 10 nucleotides line up with TRBD2. Looked up from germline, CDR1 is SGHAT and CDR2 is FQNNGV. The CDR3 is made up of 17 amino acids. The J segment lost 2 bases and the V segment lost 1 base, leaving 6 bases of the junction unmatched.

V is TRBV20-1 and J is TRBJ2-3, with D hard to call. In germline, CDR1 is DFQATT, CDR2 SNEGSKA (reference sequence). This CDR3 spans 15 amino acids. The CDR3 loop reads CSARSALGRTDTQYF. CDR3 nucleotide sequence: TGCAGCGCTCGAAGCGCCTTGGGTCGCACAGATACGCAGTATTTT.

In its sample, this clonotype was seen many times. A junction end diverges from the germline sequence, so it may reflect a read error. CDR3 nucleotides: TGTGCCAGCAGCCGGGGACAGGGGAGGGAGACCCAGTACTTC. Translated, it gives CASSRGQGRETQYF. V usage is TRBV5-1 and J usage is TRBJ2-5; 10 bases align to TRBD1. The CDR3 contains 14 residues. Germline loops: CDR1 SGHRS, CDR2 YFSETQ.

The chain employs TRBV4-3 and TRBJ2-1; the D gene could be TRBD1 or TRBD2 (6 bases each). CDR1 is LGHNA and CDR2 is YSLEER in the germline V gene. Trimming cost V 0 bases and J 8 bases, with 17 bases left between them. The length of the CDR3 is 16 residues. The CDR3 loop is CASSQDELGGGDEQFF. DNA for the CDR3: TGCGCCAGCAGCCAAGATGAGCTCGGAGGGGGAGATGAGCAGTTCTTC.

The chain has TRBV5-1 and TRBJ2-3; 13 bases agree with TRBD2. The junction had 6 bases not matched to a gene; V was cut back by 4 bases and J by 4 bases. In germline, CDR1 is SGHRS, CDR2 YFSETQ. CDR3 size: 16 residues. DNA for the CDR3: TGCGCCAGCAGCCCGGGGACTAGCGGGATGTCAGATACGCAGTATTTT. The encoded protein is CASSPGTSGMSDTQYF.

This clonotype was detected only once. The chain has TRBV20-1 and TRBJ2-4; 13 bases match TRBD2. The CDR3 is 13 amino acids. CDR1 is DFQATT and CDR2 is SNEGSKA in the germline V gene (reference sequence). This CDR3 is CGGLAGVANEQYF. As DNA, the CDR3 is TGCGGTGGACTAGCGGGGGTAGCGAATGAGCAGTACTTC.

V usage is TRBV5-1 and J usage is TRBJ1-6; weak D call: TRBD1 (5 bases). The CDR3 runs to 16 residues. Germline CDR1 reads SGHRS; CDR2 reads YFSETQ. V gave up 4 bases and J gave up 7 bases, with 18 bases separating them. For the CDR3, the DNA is TGCGCCAGCAGCCAATTGCGACAGTCCGAAAATTCACCCCTCCACTTT. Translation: CASSQLRQSENSPLHF.

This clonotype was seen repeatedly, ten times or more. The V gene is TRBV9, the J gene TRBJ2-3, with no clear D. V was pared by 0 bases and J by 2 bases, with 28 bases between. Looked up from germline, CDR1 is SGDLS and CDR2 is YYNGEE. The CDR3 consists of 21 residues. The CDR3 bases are TGTGCCAGCAGCGTAGGCTCGGGCTCATACACAGCTCCATCCCACACAGATACGCAGTATTTT. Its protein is CASSVGSGSYTAPSHTDTQYF.

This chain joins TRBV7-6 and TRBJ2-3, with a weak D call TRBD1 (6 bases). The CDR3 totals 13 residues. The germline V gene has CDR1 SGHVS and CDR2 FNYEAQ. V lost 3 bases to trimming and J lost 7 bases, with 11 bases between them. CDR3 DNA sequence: TGTGCCAGCAGCTTTAACAGGGTGAATACGCAGTATTTT. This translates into CASSFNRVNTQYF.